This TCR beta chain comes out of a study of cytomegalovirus exposure and HLA in healthy donors (TCRdb year 2017). Describing the broader study: In an earlier analysis of 550 to 750 of the donors, 250 to 350 Gb of sequence data and 90 million to 120 million unique TCR beta sequences from roughly 180 million T cells were reported. To predict cytomegalovirus infection status, the study combined high-throughput TCR immunosequencing, statistical association of individual TCRs with disease status, and machine learning. A later analysis re-examined previously published TCR beta repertoires from about 700 donors and added high-resolution HLA genotyping to investigate patterns of TCR occurrence. Several DR-DQ haplotypes were treated as single units for association and clustering because of strong linkage in the cohort. About 300 gigabases of sequencing data and approximately 92 million unique TCR sequences made up an early release that covered 640 HLA-typed donors. The number of donors typed differed by locus, with about 629-630 for A, B, C, DRB1 and DQB1, roughly 550 for DQA1, 606 for DPA1, and around 460 for DPB1. Among roughly 400 genotyped donors of the cohort, an average of roughly 240,000 unique TCR beta nucleotide sequences were sequenced per donor, roughly 20% of them non-productive. Alongside the repertoire data, information on donor age, sex, ethnicity and CMV serostatus was compiled. The study aimed to test whether cataloging public T cell receptors could reveal signatures of past pathogen exposure. The study profiled the T cell repertoires of fewer than 850 subjects by immunosequencing and related them to cytomegalovirus serostatus. Besides the first cohort of 550 to 750 subjects, a separate validation cohort made up of 90 to 150 different subjects was used. Rather than using new phenotypic data, the later analysis identified candidate immune exposures from TCR beta sequences and from how often those sequences occurred across donors. An earlier analysis of about 600 of the donors used high-throughput TCR beta sequencing to judge whether each TCR beta V gene segment behaved as functional or pseudogenic. The genetic ancestry cluster associated with self-reported Caucasian donors included around four fifths of the 350 to 500 genotyped donors. Every discovery cohort repertoire had been produced on one sequencing platform. A later genetic analysis used genome-wide SNP genotypes for about 60% of the roughly 700 donors, treating that subset as a discovery cohort. Class I and class II HLA loci were covered by the typing at four-digit resolution. Summary of the overall study and its limitations: The authors suggested that the approach could potentially be generalized to other disease states and immunological phenotypes. Several of the top co-occurrence clusters appeared to be linked to parvovirus B19, influenza, CMV and Epstein-Barr virus, according to a later analysis. In vitro tests confirmed that three of the cytomegalovirus-associated TCR beta chains recognize cytomegalovirus antigens. Sequencing depth was assumed to be roughly uniform across donors in the presence/absence analyses, though that assumption may not hold. The classifier was reported to diagnose cytomegalovirus status with high specificity and sensitivity in both the original cohort and the validation cohort. According to a later analysis, most CMV-associated TCR beta chains appeared to be HLA-restricted, and the HLA associations seemed to be driven largely by CMV exposure. Across donors, most TCR sequences were observed very rarely, whereas some public TCRs were present in many individuals. A further reported finding was that TCR beta sequences accurately predicted the HLA-A and HLA-B alleles for most subjects in the first cohort. According to a later analysis, TCR association rates differed among HLA loci, with DRB1 alleles showing the most associated TCRs and HLA-C alleles showing the fewest. According to a later genetic analysis, donors in an Asian-associated ancestry cluster had fewer N-insertions in productive TCRs than the approximately 610-donor mean. Because counts were too low, seventeen rarely observed V segments, including chromosome 9 orphons, were left out of the earlier analysis of some 640 of the donors. The only immune exposure information available for the cohort was CMV serostatus. In a later analysis, HLA-associated TCR beta chains showed more clonal expansion and lower generation probabilities than non-associated chains that were equally common. Because HLA typing was unavailable for some donors at each locus, only the typed subset was used in association tests. Only TCR beta chains were sequenced in this cohort, and the absence of alpha or paired-chain data limited detectable features. When HLA alleles, especially DR and DQ, strongly co-occurred, attributing TCR associations to individual alleles was difficult. A later genetic analysis associated a missense DCLRE1C variant with V-gene and J-gene trimming of TCR beta chains, and an independent cohort replicated the association. The sequencing pipeline was judged likely to have produced a cluster of highly shared sequence variants as a technical artifact. Correlated functional status among segregating V segments might be attributable to linkage disequilibrium, but an unknown experimental factor could not be ruled out. An earlier analysis of approximately 600 of the donors showed that most TCR beta V segments appeared in productive rearrangements either about 90% or about 30% of the time, which broadly matched IMGT annotations. A total of roughly 160 TCR beta chains were listed by the study as associated with cytomegalovirus. A later analysis associated 15,000 or so TCR beta sequences with specific HLA alleles at a false discovery rate of 0.05.

The library was generated by the immunoSEQ multiplex PCR assay. The multiplex PCR relied on a mix of 60 forward primers for TCR Vbeta segments and 13 reverse primers for TCR Jbeta segments. Amplification of the CDR3 region of rearranged TCR beta genes was performed with a multiplex PCR assay on genomic DNA. The Illumina HiSeq System was used to sequence the amplified TCR beta libraries as 87-base-pair reads. The authors processed their data as follows. Across the 670 or so repertoires, a later analysis counted some 81 million unique TCR beta chains, some 11 million of which were shared by at least two donors. Raw reads were error-corrected and collapsed into unique sequences with a nearest-neighbor algorithm that merged closely related sequences to remove PCR and sequencing errors. V, D and J gene segments were assigned by aligning CDR3 sequences to IMGT reference sequences. For a sequence to be retained, at least a six-nucleotide match to both a V gene segment and a J gene segment was required. A rearrangement was called productive if the CDR3 had no stop codons and remained in frame with V and J, and every other rearrangement was called non-productive. CDR3 was defined according to IMGT convention as the region running from the second conserved V-encoded cysteine to the conserved J-encoded phenylalanine. The earlier analysis of about 590 of the donors excluded sequences that lacked an unambiguous match to a single V gene segment. An earlier analysis of several hundred of the donors called V segments functional above 56.7% productive rearrangements and segregating when the between-donor standard deviation exceeded 5%. A statistical classification framework was built for diagnosing cytomegalovirus status from the catalog of TCR beta chain sequences. A later analysis assigned V and J genes by comparing TCR nucleotide sequences with IMGT/GENE-DB human TR gene sequences. A later analysis assigned CDR3 sequences and most-parsimonious VDJ recombination scenarios with the TCRdist pipeline. In a later analysis, each TCR beta chain was defined by its CDR3 amino acid sequence together with its V-gene family, and reads without a unique V-gene family were excluded. To address suspected cross-contamination and a sequencing artifact, a later analysis removed approximately 590 highly shared, low-generation-probability nucleotide sequences. In a later analysis, a clonal expansion index was calculated for each public chain from normalized within-repertoire ranks of inferred template counts. In a later analysis, generation probabilities were computed with a VDJ recombination model fitted to out-of-frame rearrangements, and the resulting probabilities were checked against IGoR. In a later analysis, hypergeometric tests were used to score TCR-TCR, TCR-HLA and TCR-CMV co-occurrence, with a repertoire-size bias correction applied to TCR pairs. A later analysis estimated false discovery rates by permuting HLA or CMV assignments 20 times. In a later analysis, co-occurring TCRs were grouped using DBSCAN, and TCRdist sequence similarity was added for clustering within HLA-allele-positive subsets. For co-occurrence clustering, repertoires with fewer than 30,000 or more than 120,000 public chains were excluded, along with four or five repertoires with anomalous nucleotide sharing. What TCRdb holds here is the immuneACCESS table cut down to in-frame rearrangements. Part of the clones is not present; checked against another copy, under half of the missing clones reflect an unresolved V gene, and the others are unexplained. That table supplies the V and J calls and clone size; D and trimming were determined from the DNA. This sample holds 200,000 to 250,000 clones; under 80% were observed only once. Of the sample, about 0.23% falls within the top ten clones.

The sample holds a few counts of this clone. Its antigen is not yet known. Qualities for individual bases were not recorded, and no much larger clone is one base off. In total, roughly 670 healthy bone marrow donors made up the cohort. At the time of sampling, every cohort member was nominally healthy, though immune exposures that went unrecorded were likely present. The donor was CMV seronegative and was included in the group of 352 seronegative cohort members. Every donor gave a peripheral blood sample, and the peripheral blood mononuclear cells from that sample were used for TCR beta sequencing. The Qiagen DNeasy Blood Extraction Kit was used to extract genomic DNA from the blood cell samples. Sequencing input: PBMCs. This receptor was obtained from a girl aged 2 to 9 in good health and CMV-seronegative.

The CDR3 region: CSVERGTGGGNTIYF. The nucleotide sequence reads TGCAGCGTTGAGAGGGGGACAGGCGGCGGAAACACCATATATTTT. The chain is made from TRBV29-1 and TRBJ1-3; 8 central bases correspond to TRBD1. The germline V gene encodes CDR1 SQVTM and CDR2 ANQGSEA. The CDR3 covers 15 residues, taking in both the cysteine and the phenylalanine. Left in the record is the CDR3 DNA by itself, 45 bases read in frame from the first base. The germline V and J ends show losses of 3 bases and 4 bases respectively, and no gene match explains 8 bases of the junction.